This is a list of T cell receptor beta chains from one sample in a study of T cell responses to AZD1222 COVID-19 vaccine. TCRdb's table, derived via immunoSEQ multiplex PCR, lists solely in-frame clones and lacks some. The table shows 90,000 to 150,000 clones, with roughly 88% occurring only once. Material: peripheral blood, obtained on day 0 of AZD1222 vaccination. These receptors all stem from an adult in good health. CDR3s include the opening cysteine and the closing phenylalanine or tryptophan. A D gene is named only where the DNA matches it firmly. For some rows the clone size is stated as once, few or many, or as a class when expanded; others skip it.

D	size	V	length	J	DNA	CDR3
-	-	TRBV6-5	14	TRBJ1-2	TGTGCCAGCAGTTGGGACCGCCCGAACTATGGCTACACCTTC	CASSWDRPNYGYTF
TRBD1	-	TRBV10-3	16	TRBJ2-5	TGTGCCATCAGTGACTACTCAGCGACAGGGCAGGAGACCCAGTACTTC	CAISDYSATGQETQYF
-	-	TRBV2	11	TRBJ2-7	TGTGCCAGCAGTGCTTCTAGCCGGCAGTACTTC	CASSASSRQYF
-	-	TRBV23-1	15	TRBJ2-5	TGCGCCCGACCCGGCGGGCACCGGGCATTGGAGACCCAGTACTTC	CARPGGHRALETQYF
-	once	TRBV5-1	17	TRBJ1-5	TGCGCCAGCAGCTTGGGAATAGCCAGCCGAGCAGGGCAGCCCCAGCATTTT	CASSLGIASRAGQPQHF
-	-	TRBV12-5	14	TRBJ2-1	TGTGCTAGTGGTCGGGTCCCGAGAAACAATGAGCAGTTCTTC	CASGRVPRNNEQFF
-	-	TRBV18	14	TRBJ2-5	TGTGCCAGCTCACGTCAGGGCTTTGGAGAGACCCAGTACTTC	CASSRQGFGETQYF
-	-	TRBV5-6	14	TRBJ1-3	TGTGCCAGCAGCCGTCAAACCTCTGGAAACACCATATATTTT	CASSRQTSGNTIYF
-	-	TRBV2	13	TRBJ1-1	TGTGCCAGCAGAATCGGCGGGAACACTGAAGCTTTCTTT	CASRIGGNTEAFF
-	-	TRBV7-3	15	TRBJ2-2	TGTGCCAGCAGCTTGCTCGCGGAGTACACCGGGGAGCTGTTTTTT	CASSLLAEYTGELFF
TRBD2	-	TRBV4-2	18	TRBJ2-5	TGTGCCAGCAGCCAAGACGGGCTAGCGGCGGGGGACCAAGAGACCCAGTACTTC	CASSQDGLAAGDQETQYF
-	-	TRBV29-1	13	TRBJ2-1	TGCAGCGTTGGTCAAGGGCTCTACAATGAGCAGTTCTTC	CSVGQGLYNEQFF
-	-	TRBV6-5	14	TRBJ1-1	TGTGCCAGCAGTTACGAGGGCAGAAACACTGAAGCTTTCTTT	CASSYEGRNTEAFF
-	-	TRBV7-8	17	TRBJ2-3	TGTGCCAGCAGCTTAGTAGTGGCTGGACTGAGAGCAGATACGCAGTATTTT	CASSLVVAGLRADTQYF
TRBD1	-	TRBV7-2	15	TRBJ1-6	TGTGCCAGCAGCCCCCTAGGGACAGGGCCCTCACCCCTCCACTTT	CASSPLGTGPSPLHF
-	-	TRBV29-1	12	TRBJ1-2	TGCAGCGTTGCGACAGAAAACTATGGCTACACCTTC	CSVATENYGYTF
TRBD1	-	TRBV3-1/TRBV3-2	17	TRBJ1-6	TGTGCCAGCAGCCAAGCCCTGTCGACAGGGAGCAATTCACCCCTCCACTTT	CASSQALSTGSNSPLHF